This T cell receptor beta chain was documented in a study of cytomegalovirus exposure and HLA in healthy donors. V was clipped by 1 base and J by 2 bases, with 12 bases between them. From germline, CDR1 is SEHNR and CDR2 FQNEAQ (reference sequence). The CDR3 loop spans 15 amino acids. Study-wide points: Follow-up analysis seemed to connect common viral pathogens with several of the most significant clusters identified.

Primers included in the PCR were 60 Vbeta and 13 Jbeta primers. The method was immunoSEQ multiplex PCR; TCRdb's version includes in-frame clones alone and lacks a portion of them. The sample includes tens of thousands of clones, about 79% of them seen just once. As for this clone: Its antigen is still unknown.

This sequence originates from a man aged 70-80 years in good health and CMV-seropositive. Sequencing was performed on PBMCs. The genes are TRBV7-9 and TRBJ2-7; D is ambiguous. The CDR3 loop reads CASSLVVLPPYEQYF. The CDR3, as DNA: TGTGCCAGCAGCTTAGTGGTCCTACCCCCCTACGAGCAGTACTTC.